Listed here are 30 T cell receptor beta chains from one sample, sequenced in a study of T cells in Graves' hyperthyroidism and ophthalmopathy. Amplified TCR beta CDR3 regions derived from RNA transcripts. The HTBI primer set drove a first-round RT-PCR of the TCR CDR3. MiXCR was run by TCRdb on the multiplex PCR reads, yielding one entry per CDR3 protein. The sample carries roughly 580,000 distinct CDR3 sequences, roughly 13% recorded once. Source material: blood. These receptors were taken from a woman aged 30 to 39 with Graves' hyperthyroidism that later progressed to Graves' ophthalmopathy.

This clonotype occurred many times. The chain has TRBV10-3 and TRBJ1-4; D unclear. Germline-derived CDR1 and CDR2 are ENHRY and SYGVKD. This CDR3 has 17 residues. V gave up 2 bases and J gave up 2 bases, with 15 bases separating them. CDR3 amino acids: CAISEVFGEATNEKLFF. The CDR3 DNA sequence: TGTGCCATCAGTGAGGTATTTGGAGAGGCTACTAATGAAAAACTGTTTTTT.

This clonotype came up a few times. The gene calls are TRBV7-6 and TRBJ1-1; no reliable D call. CDR3 length: 12 amino acids. Germline CDR1 is SGHVS and CDR2 is FNYEAQ. The V end lost 0 bases, the J end lost 7 bases, and 6 bases lay between the germline ends. This CDR3 reads CASSLAKGEAFF. DNA for the CDR3: TGTGCCAGCAGCTTAGCTAAGGGTGAAGCTTTCTTT.

This clonotype was found many times. The J gene is TRBJ1-4, the V gene TRBV28, with a possible D match to TRBD1 (6 bases). There are 14 residues in the CDR3. Per the germline V gene, CDR1 is MDHEN and CDR2 is SYDVKM. The V end was cut by 6 bases, the J end by 8 bases, with 16 bases between. As DNA, the CDR3 is TGTGCCAGCAGGCTAACAGGGAATGACGAAAAACTGTTTTTT. This codes for CASRLTGNDEKLFF.

The J gene is TRBJ2-7, the V gene TRBV15; TRBD2 aligns across 11 bases. The CDR3 loop spans 15 amino acids. V dropped 4 bases and J dropped 7; count of bases not matched to a gene: 9. Germline CDR1 LNHNV, CDR2 YYDKDF (reference sequence). The CDR3 is CATSNIAGGPSEQYF. Here the CDR3 DNA reads TGTGCCACCAGCAATATAGCGGGAGGGCCTTCGGAGCAGTACTTC.

V usage is TRBV20-1 and J usage is TRBJ2-7; 7 bases agree with TRBD1. CDR3 size: 14 residues. Trimming at V came to 1 base and at J to 3 bases, leaving 6 bases not matched to a gene. Germline-derived CDR1 and CDR2 are DFQATT and SNEGSKA (reference sequence). DNA of the CDR3: TGCAGTGCTAGAGGGCCAGCAGGGGGCTACGAGCAGTACTTC. It specifies CSARGPAGGYEQYF.

This clonotype was picked up a small number of times. The gene calls are TRBV27 and TRBJ1-5, with a weak D call TRBD1 (5 bases). Trimming cost V 5 bases and J 0 bases, with 23 bases left between them. The length of the CDR3 is 19 residues. The germline V gene encodes CDR1 MNHEY and CDR2 SMNVEV (reference sequence). In nucleotides, the CDR3 is TGTGCCAGCAGTCAATCCCTGGGGACCCGCAGATATAGCAATCAGCCCCAGCATTTT. Translating it yields CASSQSLGTRRYSNQPQHF.

This clonotype was seen only a few times. V and J are TRBV20-1 and TRBJ2-5, with 8 bases that match TRBD2. The CDR3 has 15 amino acids. Germline V CDR1 and CDR2: DFQATT, SNEGSKA (reference sequence). CDR3 nucleotides: TGCAGCGTCGGTACCGGGACTAGTGCCCGAGAGACCCAGTACTTC. As protein: CSVGTGTSARETQYF.

In its sample, this clonotype was seen a few times. This chain links TRBV19 with TRBJ1-1; a possible D gene is TRBD1 (6 bases). V lost 5 bases and J 3 bases, leaving 13 bases between the germline ends. The CDR3 covers 14 residues. From germline, CDR1 is LNHDA and CDR2 SQIVND (reference sequence). Here the CDR3 DNA reads TGTGCCAGTAGTTTGACCCCAGGGGACACTGAAGCTTTCTTT. It codes for CASSLTPGDTEAFF.

V usage is TRBV7-9 and J usage is TRBJ2-7; maybe TRBD1 (6 bases). Trimming left V 1 base short and J 5 bases short, with 15 bases between. The CDR3 runs 15 residues. Germline values: CDR1 SEHNR, CDR2 FQNEAQ (reference sequence). The CDR3 DNA reads as TGTGCCAGCAGCTTAGTATCAGGGGCGAGCGACGAGCAGTACTTC. This encodes CASSLVSGASDEQYF.

This clonotype was counted at least ten times. The chain has TRBV5-1 and TRBJ2-7, with 8 bases lining up with TRBD1. CDR1 SGHRS and CDR2 YFSETQ come from the germline V gene. The CDR3 totals 14 residues. J was trimmed by 5 bases and V by 4 bases; bases with no gene match: 8. The CDR3 bases are TGCGCCAGCAGCGAGGACAGGGAGGAGGACGAGCAGTACTTC. Translation gives CASSEDREEDEQYF.

This clonotype came up many times. J is TRBJ2-3 and V is TRBV6-2 or TRBV6-3; a weak D match, TRBD2 (6 bases). The CDR3 consists of 15 residues. The ends were cut back, 0 bases at V and 2 bases at J, with 9 bases in the middle. Germline CDR1 is MNHEY and CDR2 is SVGEGT. The CDR3 DNA follows: TGTGCCAGCAGTTACTCGGAGGGAGCCACAGATACGCAGTATTTT. Residues: CASSYSEGATDTQYF.

This clonotype was observed at least ten times. The chain combines TRBV7-9 with TRBJ1-1; D possibly corresponds to TRBD1 (5 bases). Germline values: CDR1 SEHNR, CDR2 FQNEAQ (reference sequence). The CDR3 totals 15 residues. V gave up 5 bases and J gave up 3 bases, with 16 bases separating them. The CDR3 loop is CASSPAMRGDTEAFF. Written as DNA, the CDR3 is TGTGCCAGCAGCCCAGCCATGAGGGGCGACACTGAAGCTTTCTTT.

This clonotype was seen ten or more times. In DNA, the CDR3 is TGTGCCAGCAGTAAGTACTCCTACAATGAGCAGTTCTTC. It codes for CASSKYSYNEQFF. V gene TRBV28 combines with J gene TRBJ2-1; D not certain. The CDR3 extends over 13 amino acids. Germline assignment: CDR1 MDHEN and CDR2 SYDVKM. V dropped 5 bases and J dropped 0 bases, with 5 bases sitting between them.

This clonotype was detected many times. The chain joins TRBV20-1 to TRBJ2-1; D is perhaps TRBD1 (6 bases). V shed 5 bases and J shed 3 bases, with 11 bases lying between them. The CDR3 is 13 residues long. Looked up from germline, CDR1 is DFQATT and CDR2 is SNEGSKA (reference sequence). CDR3 DNA sequence: TGCAGTGCTGGCCGGGACAACTACAATGAGCAGTTCTTC. Translating gives CSAGRDNYNEQFF.

This clonotype was seen a few times. The chain employs TRBV11-2 and TRBJ2-7; TRBD1 matches 10 bases. The CDR3 consists of 15 residues. V lost 4 bases, J lost 6 bases, and 9 bases stayed unmatched. CDR1 and CDR2 from the germline V gene are SGHAT and FQNNGV. The CDR3 coding sequence is TGTGCCAGCAGCTCCCCCGGGACAGGGGTCCCCGAGCAGTACTTC. Its protein is CASSSPGTGVPEQYF.

This clonotype was counted many times. This chain joins TRBV3-1 and TRBJ2-7; D is ambiguous. Trimming removed 2 bases from V and 7 bases from J, with 15 bases in between. CDR1 is LGHDT, CDR2 YNNKEL, per germline (reference sequence). The length of the CDR3 is 14 residues. CDR3 amino acids: CASSQSDMPDEQYF. CDR3 DNA sequence: TGTGCCAGCAGCCAATCTGACATGCCAGATGAGCAGTACTTC.

Many counts were recorded for this clonotype. The rearrangement uses TRBV20-1 and TRBJ2-1; 9 bases map to TRBD2. The CDR3 loop spans 14 amino acids. Trimming took 2 bases from V and 6 from J; bases not matched to a gene: 5. CDR1 is DFQATT and CDR2 is SNEGSKA in the germline V gene (reference sequence). The CDR3 protein is CSARPGLATNEQFF. The CDR3 region has the DNA TGCAGTGCTAGACCAGGACTAGCGACCAATGAGCAGTTCTTC.

V is TRBV27 and J is TRBJ1-2, with D tentatively TRBD1 (5 bases). The CDR3 totals 14 residues. Trimming left V 6 bases short and J 5 bases short, with 16 bases between. Germline CDR1 reads MNHEY; CDR2 reads SMNVEV (reference sequence). CDR3 nucleotide sequence: TGTGCCAGCAGCTCAATCGGGGGAGGGTATGGCTACACCTTC. Protein: CASSSIGGGYGYTF.

This chain links TRBV6-5 with TRBJ2-1; D possibly corresponds to TRBD1 (6 bases). Germline loops: CDR1 MNHEY, CDR2 SVGAGI. V lost 2 bases, J lost 9 bases, and 11 bases lay in between. The CDR3 consists of 13 residues. The CDR3 DNA reads as TGTGCCAGCAGTTACCGGACAGATACTGAGCAGTTCTTC. Protein: CASSYRTDTEQFF.

This clonotype was counted at least ten times. This chain uses TRBV7-3 with TRBJ2-7, with TRBD2 matching over 9 bases. The V gene's germline CDR1 is SGHTA and CDR2 FQGTGA. The length of the CDR3 is 15 residues. V lost 5 bases, J lost 6 bases, and 11 bases stayed unmatched. CDR3 nucleotide sequence: TGTGCCAGCAGCGAAGGGGCGGGAGGGCCCCTCGAGCAGTACTTC. Its translation: CASSEGAGGPLEQYF.

The V and J genes are TRBV30 and TRBJ1-3; maybe TRBD1 (5 bases). The V gene lost 6 bases and the J gene lost 0 bases, with 9 bases spanning the gap. The germline V gene has CDR1 GTSNPN and CDR2 SVGIG (reference sequence). This CDR3 comprises 13 residues. CDR3 DNA: TGTGCCTGTGGGGCTAGCTCTGGAAACACCATATATTTT. Its translation is CACGASSGNTIYF.

This clonotype was seen at least ten times. This chain connects TRBV29-1 to TRBJ2-4, with D unclear. The germline V gene has CDR1 SQVTM and CDR2 ANQGSEA. The CDR3 has 15 residues. Deletions cut 1 base from V and 2 bases from J, with 12 bases between. The CDR3 loop is CSVEAGDNPKNIQYF. The CDR3 DNA follows: TGCAGCGTTGAAGCGGGCGATAATCCCAAAAACATTCAGTACTTC.

This clonotype was recorded many times. V and J are TRBV6-5 and TRBJ1-2; TRBD1 might be the D (5 bases). CDR3 length equals 16 residues. V was trimmed by 0 bases and J by 7 bases, leaving 18 bases between them. Germline values: CDR1 MNHEY, CDR2 SVGAGI. CDR3 region: CASSYSIGQGGGGYTF. In nucleotides, the CDR3 is TGTGCCAGCAGTTACTCGATCGGCCAGGGCGGTGGTGGCTACACCTTC.

The chain carries TRBV11-2 and TRBJ2-7; D remains unclear. Trimming shortened V by 5 bases and J by 7 bases, and 12 bases separated the two germline ends. Germline CDR1 SGHAT, CDR2 FQNNGV. This CDR3 is 12 amino acids long. CDR3 loop: CASSDVPSEQYF. The CDR3 nucleotides read TGTGCCAGCAGCGATGTACCTTCGGAGCAGTACTTC.

The genes are TRBV18 and TRBJ1-4, with 7 bases matching TRBD1. Trimming at V came to 3 bases and at J to 8 bases, leaving 6 bases not matched to a gene. In germline, CDR1 is KGHSH, CDR2 LQKENI. This CDR3 has 14 amino acids. The CDR3 sequence is CASSPTLTGEKLFF. The CDR3 DNA reads as TGTGCCAGCTCACCCACCCTGACAGGGGAAAAACTGTTTTTT.

The chain joins TRBV6-1 to TRBJ2-7, with 7 positions matching TRBD1. Germline loops: CDR1 MNHNS, CDR2 SASEGT. V was clipped by 4 bases and J by 0 bases; unmatched bases: 6. The CDR3 runs 15 residues. The CDR3, as DNA: TGTGCCAGCAGTGGAATGACAGGGTTCTCCTACGAGCAGTACTTC. Its translation is CASSGMTGFSYEQYF.

J is TRBJ1-2 and V is TRBV19; D possibly corresponds to TRBD1 (6 bases). Germline V gene data show CDR1 as LNHDA and CDR2 as SQIVND (reference sequence). The CDR3 consists of 15 residues. V shed 5 bases and J shed 4 bases, with 17 bases lying between them. In DNA form, the CDR3 reads TGTGCCAGTAGTCCCTCACCCGCGGGGGCCTATGGCTACACCTTC. Residues: CASSPSPAGAYGYTF.

For this clonotype: This may come from a read error, since a much larger clone is one base off. The chain employs TRBV14 and TRBJ2-2; a weak D match, TRBD2 (5 bases). There are 12 residues in the CDR3. Germline CDR1 SGHDN, CDR2 FVKESK. The CDR3 loop is CASSQTTGELSF. In DNA, the CDR3 is TGTGCCAGCAGCCAAACGACCGGGGAGCTGTCTTTT.

This chain links TRBV7-6 with TRBJ2-2, with TRBD2 matching over 11 bases. This CDR3 is built from 16 residues. V dropped 5 bases and J dropped 4; count of bases not matched to a gene: 6. Germline V gives CDR1 SGHVS, CDR2 FNYEAQ. The CDR3 loop reads CASSVLAGVPTGELFF. In DNA form, the CDR3 reads TGTGCCAGCAGCGTACTAGCGGGAGTCCCCACCGGGGAGCTGTTTTTT.

This clonotype was recorded a few times. This rearrangement joins TRBV5-1 to TRBJ2-7; the D is unclear. The CDR3 spans 13 residues. Trimming took off 5 bases at V and 2 bases at J, with 11 bases between the two ends. Germline CDR1 and CDR2: SGHRS and YFSETQ. The CDR3 reads CASRIEKPYEQYF. CDR3 DNA sequence: TGCGCCAGCAGGATAGAAAAGCCCTACGAGCAGTACTTC.